The text below deals with one T cell receptor (beta chain). Measured with immunoSEQ multiplex PCR; TCRdb has only the in-frame clones, and not every one. The sample lists roughly 130,000 clones; less than 85% were seen once. Germline CDR1 and CDR2: SGHTA and FQGTGA. This CDR3 comprises 17 residues. V lost 5 bases, J lost 3 bases, and 20 bases lay in between. Time point here: pretreatment peripheral blood. This record comes from a study of PD-L1 blockade in urothelial cancer. Overall study context: Males with urothelial cancer arising in the bladder constituted about 90% of the roughly 30 patients. The authors examined blood 3 weeks (second dose) and 6 weeks after treatment start.

The TCR comes from a man aged 45 to 65 with urothelial cancer. The chain has TRBV7-3 and TRBJ2-1, with D perhaps TRBD2 (5 bases). The sequenced sample was PBMCs, obtained around atezolizumab (anti-PD-L1) treatment. Here the CDR3 DNA reads TGTGCCAGCAGCCCAAGCGTCCAGCGGAAGGGCTACAATGAGCAGTTCTTC. This translates into CASSPSVQRKGYNEQFF.